This entry lists 30 T cell receptor beta chains sequenced from one sample in a study of CD8 T cells in ankylosing spondylitis. From the 5' RACE reads, TCRdb called clonotypes with MiXCR, one entry per CDR3 protein. The sample lists 250,000 to 400,000 distinct CDR3 sequences; approximately 10% were seen once. The sequenced material came from blood, either unsorted or a sorted T cell fraction (not recorded which). The receptor source for this set is a female donor with ankylosing spondylitis or in good health (not recorded which).

This clonotype was seen repeatedly, ten times or more. The gene calls are TRBV29-1 and TRBJ1-1; D unresolved. The CDR3 totals 13 residues. V gave up 1 base and J gave up 6 bases, with 12 bases separating them. Germline loops: CDR1 SQVTM, CDR2 ANQGSEA. CDR3 residues: CSVEGPLGPEAFF. The CDR3 nucleotides are TGCAGCGTTGAAGGCCCTCTGGGCCCTGAAGCTTTCTTT.

The chain links TRBV5-1 to TRBJ2-3, with a weak D call TRBD1 (6 bases). The CDR3 is made up of 17 amino acids. V shed 4 bases and J shed 0 bases, with 18 bases lying between them. Germline CDR1 reads SGHRS; CDR2 reads YFSETQ. CDR3 loop: CASSPTLTGPSTDTQYF. CDR3 bases: TGCGCCAGCAGCCCAACCCTGACAGGCCCCAGCACAGATACGCAGTATTTT.

This clonotype was detected only once. V gene TRBV3-1 combines with J gene TRBJ2-2, with D tentatively TRBD1 or TRBD2 (5 bases each). V was trimmed by 8 bases and J by 3 bases, leaving 16 bases between them. The germline V gene encodes CDR1 LGHDT and CDR2 YNNKEL (reference sequence). This CDR3 spans 15 amino acids. In DNA, the CDR3 is TGTGCCAGCTGCCCCCGGGACGGTCACACCGGGGAGCTGTTTTTT. This sequence encodes CASCPRDGHTGELFF. Using reference TRBV3-1 and TRBJ2-2 for the parts outside the CDR3, the full variable domain is DTAVSQTPKYLVTQMGNDKSIKCEQNLGHDTMYWYKQDSKKFLKIMFSYNNKELIINETVPNRFSPKSPDKAHLNLHINSLELGDSAVYFCASCPRDGHTGELFFGEGSRLTVL.

V is TRBV15 and J is TRBJ1-2, with D uncertain. V lost 6 bases and J 7 bases, leaving 9 bases between the germline ends. Germline V gene lookup returns CDR1 LNHNV and CDR2 YYDKDF (reference sequence). CDR3 length: 11 residues. CDR3 protein: CATSRSGGYTF. The DNA for the CDR3 is TGTGCCACCAGTCGGAGCGGTGGCTACACCTTC. Full variable domain (rest looked up from reference TRBV15 and TRBJ1-2): DAMVIQNPRYQVTQFGKPVTLSCSQTLNHNVMYWYQQKSSQAPKLLFHYYDKDFNNEADTPDNFQSRRPNTSFCFLDIRSPGLGDTAMYLCATSRSGGYTFGSGTRLTVV.

This clonotype was counted a few times. The CDR3 DNA is TGTGCCAGCAGCTTAGCGCTGAGCTACGAGCAGTACTTC. Its protein product is CASSLALSYEQYF. The chain carries TRBV7-2 and TRBJ2-7; D is undetermined. The CDR3 is 13 residues long. The germline gives CDR1 SGHTA, CDR2 FQGNSA. V was cut by 0 bases and J by 3 bases, with 6 bases left in between.

The chain combines TRBV29-1 with TRBJ2-1; D ambiguous. Germline V gene data show CDR1 as SQVTM and CDR2 as ANQGSEA. Trimming cost V 0 bases and J 10 bases, with 1 base left between them. The CDR3 is made up of 9 amino acids. The CDR3 sequence is CSVEEEQFF. The CDR3 DNA sequence: TGCAGCGTTGAAGAGGAGCAGTTCTTC.

This clonotype appeared a few times. The rearrangement joins TRBV27 to TRBJ2-5, with 11 bases fitting TRBD2. This CDR3 contains 15 residues. After removal of 3 bases from V and 1 base from J, the junction contained 1 base not matched to a gene. The germline CDR1 and CDR2 sequences are MNHEY and SMNVEV (reference sequence). The CDR3 region has the DNA TGTGCCAGCAGTTTTAGCGGGGGGGTCCAAGAGACCCAGTACTTC. The encoded protein is CASSFSGGVQETQYF.

This clonotype was recorded a few times. This sequence joins TRBV2 and TRBJ2-1, with 11 bases that match TRBD1. V lost 6 bases, J lost 5 bases, and 3 bases stayed unmatched. The CDR3 runs to 14 residues. Germline CDR1 SNHLY, CDR2 FYNNEI. The DNA for the CDR3 is TGTGCCAGCAGGGACAGGGGGCCGGACAATGAGCAGTTCTTC. This translates into CASRDRGPDNEQFF.

The chain joins TRBV29-1 to TRBJ2-5, with TRBD1 matching 9 bases. Germline V gives CDR1 SQVTM, CDR2 ANQGSEA. Trimming at V came to 6 bases and at J to 5 bases, leaving 13 bases not matched to a gene. The CDR3 sequence is 15 residues long. CDR3 sequence: CSVGDTGGVRETQYF. The CDR3 DNA reads TGCAGCGTGGGAGACACAGGGGGCGTCAGGGAGACCCAGTACTTC.

This clonotype was counted only a few times. The chain combines TRBV29-1 with TRBJ2-4; TRBD2 aligns across 7 bases. CDR3 length: 18 amino acids. With 3 bases clipped from V and 0 bases from J, the junction kept 14 bases outside the gene matches. Germline V gene lookup returns CDR1 SQVTM and CDR2 ANQGSEA. Here the CDR3 DNA reads TGCAGCGTTGAGGTGCGGGAGAGGCTGCATATAGCCAAAAACATTCAGTACTTC. Amino acids: CSVEVRERLHIAKNIQYF.

This clonotype was counted only a few times. V usage is TRBV20-1 and J usage is TRBJ2-2; 10 bases match TRBD2. The CDR3 spans 14 residues. CDR1 is DFQATT and CDR2 is SNEGSKA in the germline V gene (reference sequence). In DNA, the CDR3 is TGCACCGCCTCCAGCGGGGGGGCTTCCGGGGAGCTGTTTTTT. Translation: CTASSGGASGELFF.

In the case of this clonotype: A much larger clone differs by one base, so this may be a read error. The rearrangement joins TRBV20-1 to TRBJ1-2, with 7 bases lining up with TRBD1. CDR3 length: 13 amino acids. Looked up from germline, CDR1 is DFQATT and CDR2 is SNEGSKA (reference sequence). Germline trimming cut 3 bases from V and 12 bases from J; bases unmatched to any gene: 13. The CDR3 DNA sequence: TGCAGTGCTAGTACAGGGGCTTTAGGGGGCGACACCTTC. Its protein product is CSASTGALGGDTF.

This clonotype came up a few times. The chain joins TRBV7-2 to TRBJ2-3; D tentatively reads TRBD1 or TRBD2 (6 bases each). Germline V gene data show CDR1 as SGHTA and CDR2 as FQGNSA. CDR3 size: 13 residues. With 5 bases removed from V and 5 bases from J, the gap between germline ends came to 11 bases. The CDR3 sequence is CASSQGGQDTQYF. Here the CDR3 DNA reads TGTGCCAGCAGCCAAGGGGGGCAAGATACGCAGTATTTT.

The table lists this clonotype with many counts. The V gene is TRBV9, the J gene TRBJ2-1; 8 positions match TRBD2. J was trimmed by 9 bases and V by 0 bases; bases with no gene match: 11. Germline lookup yields CDR1 SGDLS and CDR2 YYNGEE. The CDR3 covers 16 residues. The CDR3: CASSVGASGGTTEQFF. CDR3 nucleotide sequence: TGTGCCAGCAGCGTAGGGGCGAGCGGGGGAACTACTGAGCAGTTCTTC.

CDR3 bases: TGTGCCAGCAGCTCCCCGGCCACGAACACTGAAGCTTTCTTT. It encodes CASSSPATNTEAFF. This sequence joins TRBV11-2 and TRBJ1-1; D gene uncertain. The CDR3 totals 14 residues. Germline CDR1 SGHAT, CDR2 FQNNGV. With 4 bases removed from V and 1 base from J, the gap between germline ends came to 10 bases.

This clonotype was seen a single time. The chain joins TRBV20-1 to TRBJ2-7; the match to TRBD2 covers 7 bases. The CDR3 runs to 15 residues. V was clipped by 3 bases and J by 4 bases; unmatched bases: 12. Germline CDR1 DFQATT, CDR2 SNEGSKA (reference sequence). The CDR3 reads CSASYPGGPNYEQYF. CDR3 DNA sequence: TGCAGTGCTAGTTATCCGGGAGGCCCCAATTACGAGCAGTACTTC.

This clonotype was seen ten or more times. The chain has TRBV28 and TRBJ2-6; TRBD2 matches at 9 bases. Germline lookup yields CDR1 MDHEN and CDR2 SYDVKM. The CDR3 has 20 amino acids. After removal of 1 base from V and 3 bases from J, the junction contained 13 bases not matched to a gene. The CDR3 is CASSLFPQVAGAYGANVLTF. Here the CDR3 DNA reads TGTGCCAGCAGTTTATTCCCCCAGGTAGCGGGAGCGTATGGGGCCAACGTCCTGACTTTC.

The chain is built from TRBV30 and TRBJ1-3; D ambiguous. Trimming shortened V by 0 bases and J by 3 bases, and 15 bases separated the two germline ends. CDR1 is GTSNPN, CDR2 SVGIG, per germline (reference sequence). CDR3 size: 16 residues. For the CDR3, the DNA is TGTGCCTGGAGTGTACGTCCGGGTCGAAGTGGAAACACCATATATTTT. Encoded protein: CAWSVRPGRSGNTIYF.

The chain couples TRBV20-1 to TRBJ2-7, with a weak D call TRBD2 (6 bases). Germline assignment: CDR1 DFQATT and CDR2 SNEGSKA (reference sequence). CDR3 length equals 15 residues. The V and J ends lost 3 bases and 4 bases respectively, with 19 bases between them. The CDR3 DNA follows: TGCAGTGCTAGGGACCCCGGGACGGGGGTGTACGAGCAGTACTTC. Translated, it gives CSARDPGTGVYEQYF.

This clonotype was picked up many times. The CDR3 protein is CASKRRESLTEAFF. Here the CDR3 DNA reads TGCGCCAGCAAACGGAGGGAAAGTCTAACTGAAGCTTTCTTT. The rearrangement links TRBV5-1 to TRBJ1-1; D ambiguous. Germline V gives CDR1 SGHRS, CDR2 YFSETQ. The ends were cut back, 6 bases at V and 5 bases at J, with 17 bases in the middle. The CDR3 length is 14 residues.

V and J are TRBV7-9 and TRBJ1-4, with D perhaps TRBD1 (5 bases). V lost 5 bases, J lost 8 bases, and 9 bases lay in between. This CDR3 is 12 amino acids long. Germline V CDR1 and CDR2: SEHNR, FQNEAQ (reference sequence). CDR3 nucleotide sequence: TGTGCCAGCAGCCCCTGGGGGGAAAAACTGTTTTTT. Residues: CASSPWGEKLFF.

About this clonotype: A much larger clone lies a single base off, so this may be a read error. The conserved phenylalanine or tryptophan normally closing the CDR3 is absent here, so this likely arose from a read error. The J gene is TRBJ1-1, the V gene TRBV5-1; the match to TRBD1 covers 10 bases. CDR1 is SGHRS, CDR2 YFSETQ, per germline. The CDR3 totals 17 residues. Trimming removed 4 bases from V and 5 bases from J; junction bases left unmatched: 14. The CDR3 DNA is TGCGCCAGCAGCGGCTCCGGGACAGGGGCCCTCGGGACTGAAGCTTTCTTA. Protein product: CASSGSGTGALGTEAFL.

This clonotype was seen ten or more times. The chain employs TRBV5-1 and TRBJ2-7; D unresolved. The CDR3 is 14 amino acids. Germline assignment: CDR1 SGHRS and CDR2 YFSETQ. Trimming left V 0 bases short and J 1 base short, with 8 bases between. As DNA, the CDR3 is TGCGCCAGCAGCTTGGATAGGGATTCCTACGAGCAGTACTTC. This sequence encodes CASSLDRDSYEQYF.

V gene TRBV6-1 combines with J gene TRBJ2-7; TRBD2 matches 14 bases. This CDR3 region has 16 residues. The V segment lost 5 bases and the J segment 6 bases; nucleotides outside the gene matches: 9. CDR1 is MNHNS, CDR2 SASEGT, per germline. CDR3 bases: TGTGCCAGCAGTCGTCGGGCCGGACTAGCGGGAGGCGAGCAGTACTTC. Translation gives CASSRRAGLAGGEQYF.

In this sample, this clonotype turned up many times. The chain uses TRBV11-2 and TRBJ2-1; D may be TRBD1 (6 bases). The germline gives CDR1 SGHAT, CDR2 FQNNGV. This CDR3 contains 14 residues. The V gene lost 4 bases and the J gene lost 8 bases, with 15 bases spanning the gap. CDR3 residues: CASSSLQGGYEQFF. The CDR3 bases are TGTGCCAGCAGCTCCCTCCAAGGGGGTTATGAGCAGTTCTTC. Full variable domain (rest looked up from reference TRBV11-2 and TRBJ2-1): EAGVAQSPRYKIIEKRQSVAFWCNPISGHATLYWYQQILGQGPKLLIQFQNNGVVDDSQLPKDRFSAERLKGVDSTLKIQPAKLEDSAVYLCASSSLQGGYEQFFGPGTRLTVL.

This clonotype was seen ten or more times. The CDR3 sequence is CAGSYYRGNEQFF. CDR3 DNA: TGTGCCGGCTCTTACTACAGGGGAAATGAGCAGTTCTTC. The chain couples TRBV7-9 to TRBJ2-1, with TRBD1 matching over 7 bases. Germline V gene data show CDR1 as SEHNR and CDR2 as FQNEAQ (reference sequence). This CDR3 region has 13 residues. With V trimmed by 11 bases and J by 7 bases, 11 bases remained unmatched.

V is TRBV11-3 and J is TRBJ2-1; D might be TRBD1 (6 bases). V shed 1 base and J shed 9 bases, with 16 bases lying between them. Germline CDR1 and CDR2: SGHNT and YENEEA. This CDR3 has 15 amino acids. The CDR3 nucleotides are TGTGCCAGCAGCTTAGTTGGCAGGGGTTCGGGTGAGCAGTTCTTC. This sequence encodes CASSLVGRGSGEQFF.

This clonotype was detected a few times. The V and J genes are TRBV7-8 and TRBJ2-7, with 10 positions matching TRBD2. V lost 0 bases to trimming and J lost 5 bases; unmatched junction nucleotides: 10. The CDR3 is 17 residues long. Germline V CDR1 and CDR2: SGHVS, FQNEAQ. The CDR3 loop reads CASSLASVAGGYHEQYF. In nucleotides, the CDR3 is TGTGCCAGCAGCTTAGCGTCCGTAGCGGGAGGATACCACGAGCAGTACTTC. Filled out from reference TRBV7-8 and TRBJ2-7, the complete variable domain reads GAGVSQSPRYKVAKRGQDVALRCDPISGHVSLFWYQQALGQGPEFLTYFQNEAQLDKSGLPSDRFFAERPEGSVSTLKIQRTQQEDSAVYLCASSLASVAGGYHEQYFGPGTRLTVT.

There are many counts of this clonotype. This chain connects TRBV12-3 or TRBV12-4 to TRBJ2-7; tentative D call: TRBD2 (6 bases). The CDR3 extends over 17 amino acids. V was shortened by 6 bases and J by 3 bases, with 24 bases between the two germline ends. This CDR3 is CASSPTRKGHPNYEQYF. In DNA, the CDR3 is TGTGCCAGCAGCCCGACTAGGAAAGGTCACCCTAACTACGAGCAGTACTTC.

This clonotype has a count of ten or more. The V call is TRBV28, the J call TRBJ2-3, with TRBD2 matching over 14 bases. This CDR3 is built from 18 residues. Germline trimming cut 5 bases from V and 4 bases from J; bases unmatched to any gene: 11. CDR1 is MDHEN, CDR2 SYDVKM, per germline. CDR3 nucleotide sequence: TGTGCCAGCAGTCCGACTAGCGGGAGGGCCTCGTCCCCAGATACGCAGTATTTT. It is translated as CASSPTSGRASSPDTQYF.